Each of the 2 T cell receptor beta chains below was sequenced from the same sample in a study of STAT5B mutations in CD4+ large granular lymphocyte leukemia. The assay was immunoSEQ multiplex PCR, and TCRdb's table has in-frame clones only and misses some. The sample lists fewer than 50,000 clones; roughly 84% were seen once. What was sequenced was CD4+ T cells from blood buffy coats. Source of these receptors: a human donor in good health.

This clone was counted a single time. The chain combines TRBV19 with TRBJ2-3; 7 bases match TRBD2. V lost 3 bases to trimming and J lost 2 bases; unmatched junction nucleotides: 14. The CDR3 spans 18 residues. Germline V gene lookup returns CDR1 LNHDA and CDR2 SQIVND (reference sequence). Here the CDR3 DNA reads TGTGCCAGTAGTATTTGGGTCCCCCCGGGAGGCATCACAGATACGCAGTATTTT. Protein product: CASSIWVPPGGITDTQYF.

The chain employs TRBV6-5 and TRBJ1-1; D gene uncertain. The CDR3 length is 13 residues. The germline V and J ends were trimmed by 10 bases and 8 bases, with 20 bases remaining between them. Germline V lookup: CDR1 MNHEY, CDR2 SVGAGI. CDR3: CATFHGLAGEAFF. CDR3 sequence (DNA): TGTGCCACTTTCCACGGGTTAGCGGGGGAAGCTTTCTTT.